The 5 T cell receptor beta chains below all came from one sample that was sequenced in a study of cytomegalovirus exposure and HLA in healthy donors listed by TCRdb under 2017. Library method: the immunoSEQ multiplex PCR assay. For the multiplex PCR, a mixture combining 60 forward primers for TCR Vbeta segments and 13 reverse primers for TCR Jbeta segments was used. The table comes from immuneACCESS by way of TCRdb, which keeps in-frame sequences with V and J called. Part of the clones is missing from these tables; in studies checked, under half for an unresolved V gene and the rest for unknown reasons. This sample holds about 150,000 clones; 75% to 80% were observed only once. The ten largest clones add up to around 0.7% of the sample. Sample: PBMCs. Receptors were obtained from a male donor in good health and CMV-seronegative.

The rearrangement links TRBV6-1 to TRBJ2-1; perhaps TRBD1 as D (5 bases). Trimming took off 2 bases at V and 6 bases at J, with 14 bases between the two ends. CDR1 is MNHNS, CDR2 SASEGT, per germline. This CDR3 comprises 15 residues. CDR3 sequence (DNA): TGTGCCAGCAGTGAAAGGCAGGGCACGGTCAATGAGCAGTTCTTC. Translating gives CASSERQGTVNEQFF.

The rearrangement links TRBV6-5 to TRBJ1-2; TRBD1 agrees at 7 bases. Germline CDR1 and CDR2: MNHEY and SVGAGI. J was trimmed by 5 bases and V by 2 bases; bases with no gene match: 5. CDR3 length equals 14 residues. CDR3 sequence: CASSYQGGVYGYTF. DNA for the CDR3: TGTGCCAGCAGTTACCAGGGGGGAGTATATGGCTACACCTTC.

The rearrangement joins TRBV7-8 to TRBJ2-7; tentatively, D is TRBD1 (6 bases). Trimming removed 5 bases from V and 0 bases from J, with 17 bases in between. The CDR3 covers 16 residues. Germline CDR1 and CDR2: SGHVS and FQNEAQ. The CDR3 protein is CASSTQTGFSSYEQYF. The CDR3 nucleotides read TGTGCCAGCAGCACCCAGACAGGATTCAGCTCCTACGAGCAGTACTTC.

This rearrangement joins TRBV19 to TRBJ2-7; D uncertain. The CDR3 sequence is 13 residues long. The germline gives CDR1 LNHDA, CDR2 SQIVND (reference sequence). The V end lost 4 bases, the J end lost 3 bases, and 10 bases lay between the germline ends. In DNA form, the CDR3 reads TGTGCCAGTAGTAAAAACAGCAACTACGAGCAGTACTTC. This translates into CASSKNSNYEQYF.

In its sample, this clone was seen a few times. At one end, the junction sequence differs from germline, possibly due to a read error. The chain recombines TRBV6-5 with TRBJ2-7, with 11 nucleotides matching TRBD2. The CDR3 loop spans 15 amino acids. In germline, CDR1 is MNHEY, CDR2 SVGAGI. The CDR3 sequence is CASSYLGGLAAALDF. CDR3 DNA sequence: TGTGCCAGCAGTTACCTTGGGGGACTAGCGGCCGCTCTGGACTTC.